This TCR beta chain appears in the sequencing data of a study of blood T cell repertoires in COVID-19. Recovered status in Cohort 3 required two negative PCRs, clearance, or symptom resolution. This clone was counted between two and nine times. Original analysis: The authors estimated nucleated cell counts from reference gene primer amplification. Measured with immunoSEQ multiplex PCR; TCRdb has only the in-frame clones, and not every one. The V and J calls and clone size were taken over from that table, and D and trimming were inferred from the DNA. The data show about 200,000 clones, approximately 85% seen once. Germline V gene lookup returns CDR1 SGHTA and CDR2 FQGTGA. The CDR3 extends over 16 amino acids. V dropped 0 bases and J dropped 0; count of bases not matched to a gene: 1.

J is TRBJ2-7 and V is TRBV7-3; 11 bases agree with TRBD2. This TCR came from a middle-aged man who had recovered from COVID-19. Specimen: PBMCs or T cells enriched from blood (not recorded which). The CDR3 is CASSLTGLAASYEQYF. CDR3 coding DNA: TGTGCCAGCAGCTTAACGGGACTAGCGGCCTCCTACGAGCAGTACTTC.